These T cell receptor beta chains were read from a single sample in a study of T cells after yellow fever vaccination. TCRdb ran MiXCR on the 5' RACE reads and lists one entry per CDR3 protein. Among some 320,000 distinct CDR3 sequences listed, 4.1% were seen once. Sequenced material: PBMCs, taken 5 days after the yellow fever booster vaccination. The source of these receptors is a man between 18 and 35 years old who received the YFV17D yellow fever vaccine. CDR3s include the opening cysteine and the closing phenylalanine or tryptophan. D genes are given only for firm matches. Size tells how often a clone was seen (once, few, many) or the class of an expanded clone, and some rows leave it out.

J: TRBJ2-1; size: NA; D: TRBD2; V: TRBV20-1; CDR3: CSPWPAGGTNEQFF; DNA: TGCAGTCCCTGGCCTGCGGGGGGGACCAATGAGCAGTTCTTC
J: TRBJ1-2; size: NA; D: TRBD1; V: TRBV10-1; CDR3: CASSTPGGSDGYTF; DNA: TGCGCCAGCAGTACCCCAGGGGGCTCGGATGGCTACACCTTC
J: TRBJ2-6; size: many; D: NA; V: TRBV28; CDR3: CASSFLGPSSGANVLTF; DNA: TGTGCCAGCAGTTTCCTGGGGCCAAGCTCTGGGGCCAACGTCCTGACTTTC
J: TRBJ1-1; size: many; D: NA; V: TRBV25-1; CDR3: CASRGGLGTEAFF; DNA: TGTGCCAGCAGGGGGGGCCTTGGGACTGAAGCTTTCTTT
J: TRBJ2-3; size: few; D: NA; V: TRBV18; CDR3: CASSPRQVRGDTQYF; DNA: TGTGCCAGCTCACCTCGACAGGTTAGAGGAGATACGCAGTATTTT
J: TRBJ1-2; size: many; D: NA; V: TRBV5-1; CDR3: CASSLKTKEDGYTF; DNA: TGCGCCAGCAGCCTGAAAACGAAGGAGGATGGCTACACCTTC
J: TRBJ2-2; size: many; D: TRBD1; V: TRBV19; CDR3: CASSIEDRVNGELFF; DNA: TGTGCCAGTAGTATAGAGGACAGGGTAAACGGGGAGCTGTTTTTT
J: TRBJ2-2; size: NA; D: NA; V: TRBV18; CDR3: CASSPSDRELFF; DNA: TGTGCCAGCTCACCATCGGACAGGGAGCTGTTTTTT
J: TRBJ1-1; size: many; D: NA; V: TRBV2; CDR3: CASGREGNTEAFF; DNA: TGTGCCAGCGGACGGGAGGGGAACACTGAAGCTTTCTTT
J: TRBJ2-3; size: many; D: NA; V: TRBV12-3/TRBV12-4; CDR3: CASTKGRSTDTQYF; DNA: TGTGCCAGCACCAAAGGGCGGTCCACAGATACGCAGTATTTT
J: TRBJ2-3; size: few; D: NA; V: TRBV4-3; CDR3: CASSRTTDVITQYF; DNA: TGCGCCAGCAGCCGAACGACGGATGTAATCACGCAGTATTTT
J: TRBJ1-1; size: many; D: TRBD1; V: TRBV7-2; CDR3: CASSPGYRGQGAFF; DNA: TGTGCCAGCAGCCCAGGATACAGGGGGCAGGGAGCTTTCTTT
J: TRBJ2-1; size: NA; D: NA; V: TRBV6-2/TRBV6-3; CDR3: CASSYDLGSNEQFF; DNA: TGTGCCAGCAGTTATGATTTGGGGAGTAATGAGCAGTTCTTC
J: TRBJ1-1; size: few; D: NA; V: TRBV30; CDR3: CAWTRQAGSLAFF; DNA: TGTGCCTGGACTAGACAGGCAGGTAGTTTAGCTTTCTTT
J: TRBJ2-1; size: NA; D: TRBD2; V: TRBV7-8; CDR3: CASSPGLAGGPGNELFF; DNA: TGTGCCAGCAGCCCTGGACTAGCGGGGGGGCCTGGTAATGAGCTGTTCTTC
J: TRBJ1-6; size: many; D: NA; V: TRBV5-1; CDR3: CASSLQRGNNSPLHF; DNA: TGCGCCAGCAGCCTCCAGAGGGGAAATAATTCACCCCTCCACTTT
J: TRBJ2-1; size: few; D: NA; V: TRBV5-1; CDR3: CASSFRTGGVGYNEQFF; DNA: TGCGCCAGCAGCTTCAGAACAGGAGGGGTGGGCTACAATGAGCAGTTCTTC
J: TRBJ2-5; size: many; D: NA; V: TRBV12-3/TRBV12-4; CDR3: CASSRGFRQETQYF; DNA: TGTGCCAGCAGTAGAGGGTTCCGCCAAGAGACCCAGTACTTC
J: TRBJ2-5; size: NA; D: NA; V: TRBV30; CDR3: CARSMGGETQYF; DNA: TGTGCCCGGAGCATGGGGGGAGAGACCCAGTACTTC
J: TRBJ2-5; size: many; D: NA; V: TRBV20-1; CDR3: CSARDRVVNQETQYF; DNA: TGCAGTGCTAGAGATCGGGTGGTAAACCAAGAGACCCAGTACTTC
J: TRBJ2-1; size: few; D: TRBD2; V: TRBV6-6; CDR3: CASSYAPGSGGSYNEQFF; DNA: TGTGCCAGCAGTTACGCCCCAGGGAGCGGGGGCTCCTACAATGAGCAGTTCTTC
J: TRBJ2-3; size: NA; D: NA; V: TRBV10-3; CDR3: CAILVTDTQYF; DNA: TGTGCCATCCTGGTCACAGATACGCAGTATTTT
J: TRBJ1-3; size: NA; D: TRBD1; V: TRBV9; CDR3: CASSVDRTGPGNTIYF; DNA: TGTGCCAGCAGCGTAGATAGGACAGGGCCTGGAAACACCATATATTTT
J: TRBJ2-2; size: many; D: NA; V: TRBV6-1; CDR3: CASSPGTLNTGELFF; DNA: TGTGCCAGCAGTCCCGGGACTTTGAACACCGGGGAGCTGTTTTTT
J: TRBJ2-5; size: many; D: TRBD1; V: TRBV29-1; CDR3: CSVEDPDREVETQYF; DNA: TGCAGCGTTGAAGATCCGGACAGGGAAGTGGAGACCCAGTACTTC
J: TRBJ1-1; size: NA; D: NA; V: TRBV24-1; CDR3: CATSDFTGIEGNTEAFF; DNA: TGTGCCACCAGTGATTTTACAGGGATAGAGGGGAACACTGAAGCTTTCTTT
J: TRBJ2-6; size: few; D: NA; V: TRBV4-3; CDR3: CASSPAAGGANVLTF; DNA: TGCGCCAGCAGCCCGGCCGCGGGGGGGGCCAACGTCCTGACTTTC
J: TRBJ1-3; size: few; D: NA; V: TRBV12-3/TRBV12-4; CDR3: CASSYLPKTIYF; DNA: TGTGCCAGCAGTTATCTCCCAAAGACCATATATTTT
J: TRBJ1-2; size: few; D: NA; V: TRBV6-6; CDR3: CASSYVPRGNYGYTF; DNA: TGTGCCAGCAGTTACGTCCCCAGGGGTAACTATGGCTACACCTTC